This T cell receptor beta chain derives from a study of T cell responses to AZD1222 COVID-19 vaccine. Pooling covered second doses at about 4 or about 12 weeks. TCRdb's table, derived via immunoSEQ multiplex PCR, lists solely in-frame clones and lacks some. The sample lists over 85,000 clones, around nine tenths occurring once. Of note for this clone: Its antigen remains unidentified.

V was shortened by 6 bases and J by 3 bases, with 15 bases between the two germline ends. Germline values: CDR1 SGHRS, CDR2 YFSETQ. This CDR3 has 15 amino acids. Findings and caveats of the study: Seropositive AZD1222 recipients at baseline numbered only 6 or 7.

The specimen comprised peripheral blood, sampled 28 days after the second AZD1222 dose. V gene TRBV5-1 combines with J gene TRBJ2-2; D gene unclear. This receptor was identified in an adult who received the AZD1222 COVID-19 vaccine. The CDR3 sequence is CASTRSRVDTGELFF. CDR3 nucleotides: TGCGCCAGCACCCGGTCTAGGGTAGACACCGGGGAGCTGTTTTTT.